The source of this TCR beta chain is a study of graft-versus-host responses after intestinal transplantation. Points on this clone: The antigen remains undetermined.

Sequenced by immunoSEQ multiplex PCR; TCRdb stores in-frame clones only, minus some. The sample holds 90,000 to 150,000 clones; 85% to 95% are singletons and the top ten take over 2.5%. The origin of this receptor is a human donor who received an intestinal transplant. Here the sequenced sample was unstimulated CD8+ T cells sorted from spleen or lymph node cells, taken before intestinal transplant.

CDR3 nucleotide sequence: TGTGCCAGCAGTTTCGATCCCTCTTGGGGGATGAACACTGAAGCTTTCTTT. It translates to CASSFDPSWGMNTEAFF. The gene calls are TRBV28 and TRBJ1-1, with D perhaps matching TRBD1 (5 bases). This CDR3 is built from 17 residues. Germline values: CDR1 MDHEN, CDR2 SYDVKM. The V end lost 3 bases, the J end lost 0 bases, and 17 bases lay between the germline ends.